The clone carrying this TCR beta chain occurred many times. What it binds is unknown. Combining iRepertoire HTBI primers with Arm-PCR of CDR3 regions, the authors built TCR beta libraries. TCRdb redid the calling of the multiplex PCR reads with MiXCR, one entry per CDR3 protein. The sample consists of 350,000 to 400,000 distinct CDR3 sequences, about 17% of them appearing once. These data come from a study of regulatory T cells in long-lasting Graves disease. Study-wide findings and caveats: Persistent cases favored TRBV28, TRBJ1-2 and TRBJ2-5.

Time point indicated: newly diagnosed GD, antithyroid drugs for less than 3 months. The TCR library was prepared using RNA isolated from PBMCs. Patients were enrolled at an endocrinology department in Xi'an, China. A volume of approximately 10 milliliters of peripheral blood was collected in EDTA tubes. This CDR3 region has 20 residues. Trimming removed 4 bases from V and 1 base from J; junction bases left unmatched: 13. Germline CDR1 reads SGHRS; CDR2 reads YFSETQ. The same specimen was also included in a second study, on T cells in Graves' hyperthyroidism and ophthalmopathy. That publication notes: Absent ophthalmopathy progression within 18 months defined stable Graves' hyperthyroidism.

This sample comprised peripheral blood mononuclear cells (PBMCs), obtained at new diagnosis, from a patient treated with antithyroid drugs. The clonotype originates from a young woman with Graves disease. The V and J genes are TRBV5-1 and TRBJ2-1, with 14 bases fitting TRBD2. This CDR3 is CASSGRYGLAGGVSYNEQFF. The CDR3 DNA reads TGCGCCAGCAGCGGCCGCTACGGACTAGCGGGGGGCGTTTCCTACAATGAGCAGTTCTTC.